The clone carrying this T cell receptor beta chain was recorded at least ten times. Its antigen is currently unknown. Sorting with CD45RO/CCR7/CD25/CD127/CD95/CD27 yielded naive, central memory, regulatory and stem-like memory CD4+ cells. The CDR3 sequence is 11 residues long. The V gene lost 5 bases and the J gene lost 5 bases, with 4 bases spanning the gap. Germline values: CDR1 SGHNT, CDR2 YYREEE (reference sequence). Isolated RNA was reverse transcribed in full, so expressed TCRB transcripts were sequenced. Some clones are missing from TCRdb's copy, which holds only in-frame ones; the method was immunoSEQ multiplex PCR. Of 680,000 or so clones listed, roughly 15% were seen once; the top ten hold 0.07% to 0.095%. This record belongs to a study of beta chain features in type 1 diabetes. Study observations and caveats: cDNA sequencing could over-represent cells with high TCR expression. A potential PCR bias toward shorter templates would be equal in patient and control samples.

This sequence was found in a man aged 18 to 30 in good health. The chain couples TRBV5-4 to TRBJ1-4; D uncertain. The sample was naive CD4+ T cells from blood. CDR3 region: CASSDNEKLFF. For the CDR3, the DNA is TGTGCCAGCAGTGACAATGAAAAACTGTTTTTT.